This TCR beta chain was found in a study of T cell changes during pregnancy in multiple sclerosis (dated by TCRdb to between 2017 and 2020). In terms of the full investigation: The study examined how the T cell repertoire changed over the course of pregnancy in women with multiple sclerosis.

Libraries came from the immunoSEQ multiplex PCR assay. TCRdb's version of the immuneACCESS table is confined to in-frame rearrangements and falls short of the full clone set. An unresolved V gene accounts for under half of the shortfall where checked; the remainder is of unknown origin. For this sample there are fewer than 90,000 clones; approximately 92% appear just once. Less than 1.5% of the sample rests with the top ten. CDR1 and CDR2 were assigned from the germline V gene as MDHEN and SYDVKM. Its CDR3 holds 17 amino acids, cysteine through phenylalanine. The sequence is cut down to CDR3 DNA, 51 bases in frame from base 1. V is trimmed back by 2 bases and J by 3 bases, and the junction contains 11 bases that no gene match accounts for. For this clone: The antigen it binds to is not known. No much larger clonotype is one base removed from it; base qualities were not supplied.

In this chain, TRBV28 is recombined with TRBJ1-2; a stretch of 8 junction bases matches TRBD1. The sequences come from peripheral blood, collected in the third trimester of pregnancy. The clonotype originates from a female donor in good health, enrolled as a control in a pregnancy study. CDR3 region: CASSLPSLGQAHYGYTF. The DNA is TGTGCCAGCAGTTTACCCAGCCTGGGACAGGCCCACTATGGCTACACCTTC.